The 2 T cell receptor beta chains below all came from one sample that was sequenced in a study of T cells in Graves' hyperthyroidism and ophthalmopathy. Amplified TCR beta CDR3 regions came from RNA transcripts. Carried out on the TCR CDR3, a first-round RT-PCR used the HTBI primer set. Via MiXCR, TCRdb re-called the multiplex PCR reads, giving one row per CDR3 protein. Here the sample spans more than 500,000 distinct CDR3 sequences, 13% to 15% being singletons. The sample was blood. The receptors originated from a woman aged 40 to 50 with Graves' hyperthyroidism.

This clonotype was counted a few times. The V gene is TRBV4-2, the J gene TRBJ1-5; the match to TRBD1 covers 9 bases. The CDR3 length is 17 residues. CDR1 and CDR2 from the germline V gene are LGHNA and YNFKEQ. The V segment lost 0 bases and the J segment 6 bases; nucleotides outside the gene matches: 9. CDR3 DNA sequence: TGTGCCAGCAGCCAAGACCCCTGGACAGGGGTCGGTCAGCCCCAGCATTTT. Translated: CASSQDPWTGVGQPQHF.

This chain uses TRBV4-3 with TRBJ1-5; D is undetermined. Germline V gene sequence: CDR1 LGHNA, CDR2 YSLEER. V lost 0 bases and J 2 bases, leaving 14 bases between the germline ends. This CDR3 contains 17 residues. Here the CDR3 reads CASSQERFSGGNQPQHF. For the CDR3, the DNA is TGCGCCAGCAGCCAAGAACGCTTCTCGGGAGGCAATCAGCCCCAGCATTTT.